This T cell receptor (beta chain) originates from a study of cytomegalovirus exposure and HLA in healthy donors. Looked up from germline, CDR1 is SGDLS and CDR2 is YYNGEE. V was shortened by 0 bases and J by 4 bases, with 8 bases between the two germline ends. The CDR3 loop spans 13 amino acids. PCR primers comprised 60 Vbeta and 13 Jbeta primers. TCRdb keeps only in-frame clones here, not all; method: immunoSEQ multiplex PCR. Among approximately 160,000 clones listed, over 60% were seen once. The sequence came from a male donor in good health and CMV-seronegative. The source material was PBMCs. This chain joins TRBV9 and TRBJ2-7, with D perhaps TRBD1 (5 bases). This chain's CDR3 is CASSVGPGYEQYF. The CDR3 DNA reads as TGTGCCAGCAGCGTAGGGCCAGGGTACGAGCAGTACTTC.